A selection of T cell receptor beta chains follows, all from one sample in a study of CD8+CD57+ T cells in acquired aplastic anemia. TCRdb processed the reads anew with MiXCR; each CDR3 protein has one entry. The table has 75,000 to 80,000 distinct CDR3 sequences, roughly three quarters seen once. Source material: sorted CD4+, CD8+, or CD8+CD57+ T cells (not recorded which) from PBMCs. These receptors all come from a human donor with aplastic anemia. Both conserved end residues are part of each CDR3. D genes are given only for firm matches. Only part of the rows carry a size: once, few, many, or a class if the clone is expanded.

v_call,j_call,cdr3_length,d_call,clone_size,cdr3_aa
TRBV11-2,TRBJ2-7,13,.,.,CASSGGRAYEQYF
TRBV20-1,TRBJ2-2,13,.,.,CSARDMDTGELFF
TRBV7-9,TRBJ2-7,12,.,.,CASSVKNYEQYF
TRBV20-1,TRBJ1-2,15,TRBD1,.,CSAPDRATSNYGYTF
TRBV19,TRBJ1-1,11,.,.,CASTANTEAFF
TRBV11-1,.,16,TRBD2,.,CASSSNAGEGKNIQYF
TRBV10-1,TRBJ1-2,19,TRBD1,.,CASSESYRQGASANYGYTF
TRBV19,TRBJ2-5,15,.,.,CASSALTGFQETQYF
TRBV20-1,TRBJ2-1,14,.,.,CSARSWGSYNEQFF
TRBV10-1,TRBJ2-7,13,TRBD1,many,CASSGTGFNEQYF
TRBV9,TRBJ2-1,16,.,.,CASSVSGTESWDEQFF
TRBV12-3/TRBV12-4,TRBJ2-7,20,TRBD2,.,CASSLRACGGAPPCSYEQYF
TRBV11-2,TRBJ1-6,14,TRBD1,once,CASSLDREISPLHF
TRBV11-2,TRBJ1-2,13,.,.,CASSLGGLYGYTF
TRBV27,TRBJ1-5,17,TRBD1,few,CASSSIGTGFTNQPQHF
TRBV15,TRBJ2-7,12,.,.,CATSSQDLGQYF
TRBV24-1,TRBJ2-2,15,TRBD2,few,CATTSGRWSTGELFF
TRBV25-1,TRBJ1-2,15,TRBD1,.,CTSSSGQGVGYGYTF
TRBV7-3,TRBJ2-3,17,.,.,CASSLYTRLPGTDTQYF
TRBV7-9,TRBJ1-1,12,TRBD1,.,CASKQGSTEAFF
TRBV2,TRBJ2-5,14,.,few,CASSEAQLDETQYF
TRBV2,TRBJ1-1,15,.,.,CASSERGVGNTEAFF
TRBV20-1,TRBJ1-2,15,.,.,CSARDPREGTYGYTF
TRBV15,TRBJ1-6,12,.,.,CATSREGFSLHF
TRBV7-9,TRBJ1-3,14,.,.,CASSTTEAGNTIYF
TRBV11-1,TRBJ1-1,16,TRBD1,few,CASNVGTGGSNTEAFF
TRBV2,TRBJ2-3,12,.,.,CASSLGVGTQYF
TRBV24-1,TRBJ1-2,11,.,.,CATSGNYGYTF
TRBV6-1,TRBJ2-7,14,.,.,CASRMDGNTGEQYF
TRBV25-1,TRBJ2-5,15,TRBD1,.,CASSAPGTVQETQYF
TRBV7-9,TRBJ2-5,13,.,.,CASSRTSQETQYF
TRBV10-3,TRBJ2-5,14,.,.,CAISVGAVEETQYF
TRBV25-1,TRBJ1-6,12,.,.,CASSEGWGKLHF
TRBV20-1,TRBJ2-2,13,.,.,CSARDIPPGELFF
TRBV25-1,TRBJ1-1,16,.,.,CASSAPWGRTYGEAFF
TRBV25-1,TRBJ2-7,14,.,.,CASSGAGGSYEQYF
TRBV10-3,TRBJ1-2,15,TRBD1,.,CAISGPGQGSYGYTF
TRBV20-1,TRBJ2-7,13,.,few,CSARGRKDYEQYF
TRBV7-8,TRBJ2-3,16,.,.,CASSIWTGAGSGTQYF
TRBV20-1,TRBJ2-7,14,TRBD1,.,CSARGRQGEYEQYF
TRBV10-3,TRBJ2-7,13,.,.,CAIKQPTSYEQYF
TRBV7-9,TRBJ2-6,15,.,once,CASSLVHSGANVLTF
TRBV15,TRBJ2-7,18,.,few,CATSRYLPHGGTPYEQYF
TRBV2,TRBJ1-1,14,.,.,CASSRQVGNTEAFF
TRBV7-3,TRBJ2-3,15,TRBD2,.,CASSLSGRAGDTQYF
TRBV20-1,TRBJ1-2,14,.,.,CSAIGTALNYGYTF
TRBV10-3,TRBJ1-2,13,.,few,CAITGGIDYGYTF
TRBV7-9,TRBJ2-1,12,.,.,CASSLAGHEQFF